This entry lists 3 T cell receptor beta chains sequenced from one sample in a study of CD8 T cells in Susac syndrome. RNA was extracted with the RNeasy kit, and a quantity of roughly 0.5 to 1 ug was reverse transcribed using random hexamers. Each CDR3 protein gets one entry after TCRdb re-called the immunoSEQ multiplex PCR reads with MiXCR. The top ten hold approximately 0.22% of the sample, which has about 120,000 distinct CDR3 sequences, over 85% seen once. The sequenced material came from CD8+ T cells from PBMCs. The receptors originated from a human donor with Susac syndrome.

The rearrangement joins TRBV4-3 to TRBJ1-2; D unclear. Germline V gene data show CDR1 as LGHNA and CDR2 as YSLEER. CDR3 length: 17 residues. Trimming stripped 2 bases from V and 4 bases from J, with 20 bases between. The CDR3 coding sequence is TGCGCCAGCAGCCAATTTGTAACCGAGGCACGAGGCTATGGCTACACCTTC. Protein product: CASSQFVTEARGYGYTF.

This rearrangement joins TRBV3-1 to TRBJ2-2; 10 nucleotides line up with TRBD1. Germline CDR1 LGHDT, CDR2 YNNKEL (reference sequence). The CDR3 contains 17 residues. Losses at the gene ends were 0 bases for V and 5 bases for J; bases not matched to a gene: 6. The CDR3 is CASSQEGTGAWTGELFF. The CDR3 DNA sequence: TGTGCCAGCAGCCAAGAGGGGACAGGGGCGTGGACCGGGGAGCTGTTTTTT.

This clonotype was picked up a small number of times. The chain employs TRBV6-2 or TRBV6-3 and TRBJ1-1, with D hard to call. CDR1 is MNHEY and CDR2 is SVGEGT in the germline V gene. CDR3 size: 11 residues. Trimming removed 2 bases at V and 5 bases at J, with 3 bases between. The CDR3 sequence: CASSYGTEAFF. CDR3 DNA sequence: TGTGCCAGCAGTTACGGTACTGAAGCTTTCTTT.